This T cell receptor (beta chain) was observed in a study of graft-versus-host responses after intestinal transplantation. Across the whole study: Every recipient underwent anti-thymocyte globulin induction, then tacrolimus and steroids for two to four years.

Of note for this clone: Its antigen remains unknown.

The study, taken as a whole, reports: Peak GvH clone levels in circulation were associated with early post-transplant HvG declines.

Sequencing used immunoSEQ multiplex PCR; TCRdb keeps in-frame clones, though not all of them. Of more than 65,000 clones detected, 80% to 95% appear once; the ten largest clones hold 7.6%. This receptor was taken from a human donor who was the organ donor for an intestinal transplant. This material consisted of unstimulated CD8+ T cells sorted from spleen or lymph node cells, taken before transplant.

The CDR3 bases are TGTGCCGTCCGCGGCCCTGGGGTGCCTGAGCAGTTCTTC. It yields the protein CAVRGPGVPEQFF. J is TRBJ2-1 and V is TRBV10-3, with D hard to call. With 11 bases removed from V and 9 bases from J, the gap between germline ends came to 20 bases. Per the germline V gene, CDR1 is ENHRY and CDR2 is SYGVKD. CDR3 size: 13 residues.